This paragraph reports one T cell receptor beta chain. The antigen this receptor binds is unknown. Base qualities are not recorded, but no much larger clone differs from it by a single base. For TCRbeta CDR3 sequencing, genomic DNA was extracted from sorted cells using the QIAGEN DNeasy Blood and Tissue Kit. Through immunoSEQ, high-throughput TCRbeta CDR3 sequencing was done commercially, including PCR amplification with internal controls and bias correction. The study's processing was this. Unique productive TCRbeta sequences were defined by CDR3 nucleotide sequence where primers matched, otherwise by CDR3 amino acid sequence with Vbeta and Jbeta genes. To correct sorting error, sequences shared between sorted populations at a frequency ratio of 2:1 or less were removed; the rest were assigned to the higher population. A sequence was defined as donor-reactive if the sequence was expanded at least 5-fold in CFSE-low cells compared with unstimulated cells and had a frequency of at least 0.01% in CFSE-low cells. Jensen-Shannon divergence calculated on the top 100 TCRbeta sequences ranked by frequency was used to measure repertoire divergence. For samples with multiple sequencing runs, sorting error was corrected in each run separately before the runs were combined. TCRdb took this table from immuneACCESS and kept in-frame rearrangements with V and J called. Such tables lack part of the clones; where checked against another copy, unresolved V genes explain under half of the gap, and the rest is unexplained. V and J calls plus clone size are reproduced from that table; the DNA served to infer D and trimming. The sample table holds tens of thousands of clones, of which approximately 90% were seen once. The leading ten clones occupy 0.34% of the sample.

In light of the paper, this sample's time point label describes: blood sample drawn before combined kidney and bone marrow transplant. Unstimulated Tregs (CD4+CD25+CD127-), CD4+ non-Tregs (CD4+CD25-), CD4 and CD8 cells were FACS-sorted from thawed PBMCs. Thawed PBMCs were rested overnight at 37 degrees C with about 180 IU/ml IL-2 before Treg sorting. The patients were a handful of recipients of combined kidney and bone marrow transplants from the ITN036ST trial, and samples were available only for these trial subjects. Healthy control blood was processed to PBMCs with a Ficoll density gradient and then cryopreserved, whereas patient PBMCs were collected both before and after transplant. The sample comes from a study of Tregs in tolerant kidney transplant recipients (dated by TCRdb to between 2017 and 2020). The study in broad terms: Transplants used related donors with nonmyeloablative bone marrow transplantation; mixed chimerism was transient in the human trials. The study applied TCRbeta sequencing to find donor-specific regulatory T cells before combined kidney and bone marrow transplantation and then followed those same cells after transplant. On the study overall, not on this receptor specifically: The study was constrained by small patient numbers, and validation of the findings is required in larger populations and under other immunosuppression protocols. Donor-specific Treg expansion was found to exceed global Treg expansion in tolerant patients, suggesting antigen-driven rather than nonspecific expansion. For some patients the PCR primers changed over time, which made it impossible to compare the samples from those patients at the nucleotide level. Although technical replication error seemed to be minimal, the question of biological reproducibility was not addressed directly. The most biologically relevant and donor-specific TCRbeta repertoire appeared to be identified by expanding Tregs with activated donor B cells.

Per the germline V gene, SGHTS is the CDR1 and YDEGEE is the CDR2. V loses 4 bases, J loses 4 bases, and the germline ends lie 12 bases apart. Measured from the cysteine to the phenylalanine, the CDR3 is 14 residues long. Only CDR3 DNA remains: 42 bases, in frame from the first base. The sequencing here drew on Tregs from blood, taken before the transplant. This sequence originates from a human donor who received a combined kidney and bone marrow transplant. The chain was built from TRBV5-8 and TRBJ2-4; TRBD2 is perhaps the D gene, given 6 matching bases. The nucleotides read TGTGCCAGCAGCCACCGACTAGGAAAAAACATTCAGTACTTC. Its translation reads: CASSHRLGKNIQYF.